This TCR beta chain was identified in a study of shared clonotypes between healthy human individuals. Study overall: A donor's plate count was three for CD4 naive and three for CD4 memory; CD8 naive had two and CD8 memory one. Findings and caveats of the study: Of the naive CD4 clonotypes, roughly 5.5% were shared across several donors. What limited the represented genetic and exposure-history diversity was the small number of donors.

The V gene's germline CDR1 is LGHNA and CDR2 YSLEER. V was cut by 2 bases and J by 7 bases, with 12 bases left in between. The CDR3 covers 15 residues. Assay: immunoSEQ multiplex PCR; the TCRdb copy retains only in-frame clones and omits some. The data contain about 2 million clones, 90% to 95% of them seen just once; the ten biggest clones take up under 0.15%. Details on this clone: Antigen: not known.

The V gene is TRBV4-3, the J gene TRBJ1-6; possible D gene TRBD1, 5 bases. What was sequenced was naive CD4+ T cells sorted from blood. Subset reported: CD45RA+ positively selected. The TCR sequence derives from a man aged 18 to 35 in good health. CDR3 DNA sequence: TGCGCCAGCAGCCAACTACAGGACGGGAATTCACCCCTCCACTTT. Protein product: CASSQLQDGNSPLHF.